This is a list of T cell receptor beta chains from one sample in a study of T cell clusters in autoimmune cytopenias. TCRdb re-called the multiplex PCR reads and catalogs CDR3 proteins one per entry, DNA excluded. Its listing shows around 8,000 distinct CDR3 sequences. Input material: peripheral blood. These receptors all stem from a human donor with an autoimmune cytopenia or autoimmune hepatitis (not recorded which). Both conserved end residues are part of each CDR3. Clone size is not always given. Where it is, it says once, few, many or a class for expanded clones.

TRBJ2-5 TRBV9 - CASSVGTEETQYF
TRBJ1-2 TRBV30 medium-sized CAWSNRGLGGYTF
TRBJ1-5 TRBV6-5 medium-sized CASRGHRDQPQHF
TRBJ2-1 TRBV6-1 - CASSVGIGSAYNEQFF
TRBJ2-7 TRBV10-3 medium-sized CAISGGGQGTYEQYF
TRBJ2-3 TRBV6-6 - CASSPGLAGAVDTQYF
TRBJ1-5 TRBV4-3 - CASSPQKNQPQHF
TRBJ1-1 TRBV28 - CASSPRTASNTEAFF
TRBJ2-3 TRBV28 - CASSLWGGGPKSTDTQYF
TRBJ2-6 TRBV4-3 - CASSQDRGSGANVLTF
TRBJ2-7 TRBV7-9 medium-sized CASSTNRQGMREQYF
TRBJ1-2 TRBV6-2/TRBV6-3 - CASSSLPVDISVYGYTF
TRBJ2-2 TRBV6-5 medium-sized CASKQWRGNTGELFF
TRBJ2-5 TRBV5-4 - CASSLATSGALMETQYF
TRBJ1-5 TRBV15 medium-sized CATSRQPMVSDQPQHF
TRBJ2-7 TRBV10-3 - CAISESPGNYEQYF
TRBJ2-6 TRBV29-1 medium-sized CSVGVWTGGNSGANVLTF
TRBJ2-1 TRBV4-3 - CASSQKGTSGNEQFF
TRBJ2-2 TRBV13 - CASRKTGLTGELFF
TRBJ2-1 TRBV4-1 - CASSQGDRGYNEQFF
TRBJ2-7 TRBV6-5 - CASRTGGDYEQYF
TRBJ1-2 TRBV21-1 - CASSKARRQRLYGYTF
TRBJ1-5 TRBV7-2 - CASSLFNQPQHF
TRBJ2-4 TRBV4-1 - CASSHPGQGAKNIQYF
TRBJ2-7 TRBV4-2 - CASSQVGGYEQYF
TRBJ2-5 TRBV11-2 - CASSPGVEETQYF
TRBJ1-2 TRBV7-9 medium-sized CASSSSRQGAIEGYTF
TRBJ2-2 TRBV6-5 medium-sized CASSPNRDYGELFF
TRBJ2-4 TRBV15 - CATSTDRKLAGLSKNIQYF
TRBJ2-3 TRBV10-3 - CAISKGTGGGDTQYF
TRBJ1-5 TRBV5-6 medium-sized CASSLGQSYNQPQHF
TRBJ2-7 TRBV27 medium-sized CASSFATSGPTYEQYF
TRBJ1-2 TRBV5-4 medium-sized CASSFRQGGDYGYTF
TRBJ2-2 TRBV5-1 - CASSPRAGQAGELFF
TRBJ2-7 TRBV5-1 medium-sized CASSLETGYEQYF
TRBJ2-2 TRBV27 medium-sized CASRLGGIANTGELFF
TRBJ1-1 TRBV27 medium-sized CASSLGGPQNTEAFF
TRBJ2-3 TRBV4-1 - CASSLATKVLDRGRVDTQYF
TRBJ1-5 TRBV15 - CATSREAWQFWGQPQHF
TRBJ2-1 TRBV6-2/TRBV6-3 - CASSWRNYNEQFF
TRBJ2-1 TRBV24-1 - CATSDFYPSSYNEQFF
TRBJ2-3 TRBV7-9 - CASSLVPVDTQYF
TRBJ2-3 TRBV5-1 - CASSLAGGSTDTQYF
TRBJ2-1 TRBV28 - CASSPSGLAVVYNEQFF